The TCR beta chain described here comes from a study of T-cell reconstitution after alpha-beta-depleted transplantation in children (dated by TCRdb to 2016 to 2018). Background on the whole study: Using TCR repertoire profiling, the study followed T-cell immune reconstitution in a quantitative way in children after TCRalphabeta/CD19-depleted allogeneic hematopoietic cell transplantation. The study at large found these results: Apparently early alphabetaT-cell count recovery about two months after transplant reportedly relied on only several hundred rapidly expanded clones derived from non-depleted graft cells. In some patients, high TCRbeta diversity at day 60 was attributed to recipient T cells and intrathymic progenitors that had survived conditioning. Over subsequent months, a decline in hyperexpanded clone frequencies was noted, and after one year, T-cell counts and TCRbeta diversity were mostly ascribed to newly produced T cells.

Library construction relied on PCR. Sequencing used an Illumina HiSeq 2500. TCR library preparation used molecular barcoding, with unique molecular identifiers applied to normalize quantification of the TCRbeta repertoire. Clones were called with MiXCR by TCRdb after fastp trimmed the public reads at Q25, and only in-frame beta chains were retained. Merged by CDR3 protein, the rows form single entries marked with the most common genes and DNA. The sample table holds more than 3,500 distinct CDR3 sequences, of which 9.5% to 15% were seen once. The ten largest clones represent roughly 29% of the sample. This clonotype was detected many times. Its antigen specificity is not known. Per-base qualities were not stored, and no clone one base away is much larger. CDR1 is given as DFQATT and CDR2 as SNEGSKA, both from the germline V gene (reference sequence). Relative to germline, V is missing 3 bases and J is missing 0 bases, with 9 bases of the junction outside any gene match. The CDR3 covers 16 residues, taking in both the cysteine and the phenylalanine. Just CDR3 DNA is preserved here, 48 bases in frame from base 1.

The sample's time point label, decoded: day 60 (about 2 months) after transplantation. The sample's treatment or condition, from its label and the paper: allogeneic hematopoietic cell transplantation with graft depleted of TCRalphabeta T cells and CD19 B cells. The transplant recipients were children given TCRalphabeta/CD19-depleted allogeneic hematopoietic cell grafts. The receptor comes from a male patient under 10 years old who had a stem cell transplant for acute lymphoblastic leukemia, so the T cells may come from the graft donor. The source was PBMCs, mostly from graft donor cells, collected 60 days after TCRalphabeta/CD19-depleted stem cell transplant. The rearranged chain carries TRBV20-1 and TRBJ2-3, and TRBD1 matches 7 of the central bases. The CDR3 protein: CSASLTGFASTDTQYF. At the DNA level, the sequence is TGCAGTGCTAGCCTGACAGGGTTTGCTAGCACAGATACGCAGTATTTT.